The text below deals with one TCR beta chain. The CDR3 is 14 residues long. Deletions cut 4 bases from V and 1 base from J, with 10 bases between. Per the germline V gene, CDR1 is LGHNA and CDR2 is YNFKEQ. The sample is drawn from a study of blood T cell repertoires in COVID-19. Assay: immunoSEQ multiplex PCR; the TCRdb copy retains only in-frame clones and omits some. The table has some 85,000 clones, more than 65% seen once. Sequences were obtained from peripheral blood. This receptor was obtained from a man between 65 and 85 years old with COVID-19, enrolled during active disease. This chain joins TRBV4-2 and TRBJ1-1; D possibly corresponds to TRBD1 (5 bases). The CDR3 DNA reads TGTGCCAGCAGCCCGAATCAGGGGAACACTGAAGCTTTCTTT. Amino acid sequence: CASSPNQGNTEAFF.